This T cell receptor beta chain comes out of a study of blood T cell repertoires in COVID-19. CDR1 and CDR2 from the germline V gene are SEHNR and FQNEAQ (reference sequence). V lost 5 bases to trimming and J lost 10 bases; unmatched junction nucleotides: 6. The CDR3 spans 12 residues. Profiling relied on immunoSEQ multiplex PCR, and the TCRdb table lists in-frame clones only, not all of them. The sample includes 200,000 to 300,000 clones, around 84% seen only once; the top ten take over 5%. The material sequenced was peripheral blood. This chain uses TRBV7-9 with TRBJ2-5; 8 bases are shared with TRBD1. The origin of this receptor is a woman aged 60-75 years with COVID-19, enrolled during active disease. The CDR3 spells CASSLDRGGQYF. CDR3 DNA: TGTGCCAGCAGCCTCGACAGGGGCGGCCAGTACTTC.